The clone carrying this T cell receptor beta chain was seen many times. Its antigen is not known. This CDR3 is 16 amino acids long. V trimming: 4 bases; J trimming: 1 base; junction bases outside the gene matches: 4. In germline, CDR1 is DFQATT, CDR2 SNEGSKA (reference sequence). Amplified TCR beta CDR3 regions came from RNA transcripts. HTBI primers were the set used in a first-round RT-PCR of the TCR CDR3. TCRdb reprocessed the multiplex PCR reads with MiXCR, giving one entry per CDR3 protein. This sample has 400,000 or so distinct CDR3 sequences, with over 13% found just once. The sample originates from a study of T cells in Graves' hyperthyroidism and ophthalmopathy. The wider study: Staff took peripheral blood when the initial diagnosis was made, before any treatment began. Study results and caveats: By a 13 V-J model, ophthalmopathy was set apart from stable hyperthyroidism.

Patients affected by ophthalmopathy presented a Clinical Activity Score of at least 3, a NOSPECS grade of at least 4, and disease duration below 3 months. Patients with uncontrolled infections, other autoimmune diseases, pregnancy or lactation were excluded. This receptor was obtained from a man aged 50-59 years with Graves' ophthalmopathy. Sequencing used blood. The chain combines TRBV20-1 with TRBJ2-2, with 12 bases fitting TRBD2. CDR3 in DNA: TGCAGTGCTACTGGGACTAGCGGGCTGAACACCGGGGAGCTGTTTTTT. Its protein product is CSATGTSGLNTGELFF.